This T cell receptor beta chain was sequenced during a study of early T cells in non-severe SARS-CoV-2 infection. The V gene lost 1 base and the J gene lost 11 bases, with 11 bases spanning the gap. The CDR3 length is 13 residues. In germline, CDR1 is SNHLY, CDR2 FYNNEI. Whole-study results and caveats: Matching results from VDJdb favored anti-spike CD8 responses, leaving private and CD4 specificities undetected.

The TCR library protocol was used to attach unique molecular identifiers. These identifiers were attached to individual cDNA molecules. TCRdb processed the 5' RACE reads anew with MiXCR; each CDR3 protein has one entry. The data contain approximately 27,000 distinct CDR3 sequences, about 4.6% of them singletons. In this sample, this clonotype turned up many times. Its target is not known. This chain uses TRBV2 with TRBJ1-4; D gene ambiguous. The origin of this receptor is an adult who was a healthcare worker with PCR-confirmed SARS-CoV-2 infection or an uninfected control (not recorded which). Sample: whole blood. The CDR3 is CASSEVLGLKLFF. In nucleotides, the CDR3 is TGTGCCAGCAGTGAAGTATTGGGTCTTAAACTGTTTTTT.